The TCR beta chain under discussion was sequenced for a study of CD4 T cells in relation to SARS-CoV-2 and coronaviruses (dated by TCRdb to about 2021). At the level of the whole study: In the ViraFEST assay, PBMCs were cultured with antigen for about eleven days, after which TCR beta CDR3s were sequenced to identify antigen-specific clonal expansions. Shared crossreactive spike epitopes were mapped to their HLA restriction using patient-derived lymphoblastoid cell lines. The approximately 12 convalescent patients included 8 males and 4 females; two subjects were Hispanic. A different TCR-beta assay, based on Illumina, was used to sequence expansion assays from other donors in the study. The study assessed, at the TCR clonotype level, memory CD4+ T cell crossreactivity between SARS-CoV-2 and common cold coronavirus spike proteins. Across all 12 patients in the full convalescent cohort, ages ranged from 21 to 72 years, with a median of 38. Samples from a few pre-COVID donors and the naive versus memory experiments were sequenced with the Adaptive Biotechnologies TCR-sequencing kit; other data were Illumina-based. The full study reports these points: Sequencing naive versus memory cells indicated that the assay picks up memory recall responses, not primary responses primed during culture. Pre-pandemic and post-infection samples were not both contributed by any donor, so tracing of the source of pre-existing responses was limited. Because the crossreactivity analysis focused on spike protein, crossreactivity against other viral proteins was not assessed. In about 60% of donors, memory CD4+ clonotypes turned up that crossrecognized SARS-CoV-2 and at least one common cold coronavirus spike. Crossreactive clones showed significantly weaker SARS-CoV-2-driven expansion than monoreactive clones, consistent with antigenic imprinting. The study was limited by small numbers of patients and tested TCRs.

To note about this clone: This clone's antigen is unknown. No qualities accompany the bases; no much larger clone lies one base away.

CDR1 MRHNA and CDR2 SNTAGT were looked up in the germline V gene. CDR3 length: 13 amino acids, cysteine to phenylalanine. This entry keeps only the CDR3 DNA: 39 bases, framed from base 1. V gives up 2 bases and J gives up 4 bases, and the segment between their germline ends measures 8 bases. To separate naive from memory CD4+ T cells, cryopreserved PBMCs first underwent CD4 enrichment and then EasySep naive CD4+ T cell enrichment. Sorted naive or memory CD4+ T cells (about 97,000) were grown at a 1:1 ratio with T cell-depleted PBMCs and CEF peptides for less than eleven days. Triplicate replicate wells were generally used for each peptide culture condition. Ficoll-Paque PLUS gradient centrifugation was used to isolate PBMCs from leukapheresis product or whole blood. PBMCs were either used fresh in the expansion assay or cryopreserved at -140 degrees C. The QIAamp Micro DNA Kit was used to extract genomic DNA from the CD4+ T cells.

CEF-cultured naive and memory CD4+ T cell DNA received survey-level immunoSEQ TCR-beta sequencing. In the paper's pipeline: During preprocessing, nonproductive sequences were discarded, as were any CDR3s that did not begin with C, did not end with F or W, or were shorter than 7 amino acids. Antigen-specific clonotypes were called with the MANAFEST web app, based on expansion relative to reference and other culture wells. A clone was considered positive if significant expansion relative to the reference culture was observed in 2 of 3 replicate wells at an FDR below 0.05. For a clone to be considered positive, significant expansion relative to all other tandem wells and an odds ratio above 5 were also required. Cultured and uncultured naive and memory CD4+ repertoires were searched for CDR3s previously identified as spike- and CEF-reactive. After three terminal residues were trimmed from each end, CDR3 homology was quantified as pairwise Levenshtein distance using the stringdist R package. TCRdb stores this immuneACCESS table with in-frame sequences only. Part of the clones is absent; in the studies checked, under half of the shortfall reflects unresolved V genes, and no reason is known for the rest. The D gene and trimming were derived from the DNA, and the V and J assignments and clone size from that table. The sample table records tens of thousands of clones; around 80% of these occur just once. Of the sample, approximately 2.8% is held by the ten largest clones.

Sequenced material: memory CD4+ T cells from PBMCs, cultured in vitro. The sample's cell subset or site label is to be understood as: memory (non-naive) CD4+ T cells. The TCR comes from an adult with COVID-19. The chain is encoded by TRBV6-4 joined to TRBJ2-5, with no D gene named confidently. DNA sequence: TGTGCCAGCAGTGACATCCCAGGAGAGACCCAGTACTTC. Translation gives CASSDIPGETQYF.